This T cell receptor (beta chain) was sequenced during a study of blood T cell repertoires in COVID-19. As for this clone: The junction and the germline gene differ at one end; a read error may be behind it.

Sequencing was performed with immunoSEQ multiplex PCR; in TCRdb, only in-frame clones are kept and a portion is missing. The data show 290,000 or so clones, around 86% seen once. Germline V gene lookup returns CDR1 KGHDR and CDR2 SFDVKD. The CDR3 consists of 14 residues. Source material: PBMCs or T cells enriched from blood (not recorded which). The receptor was derived from a young woman who had recovered from COVID-19. The genes are TRBV24-1 and TRBJ2-1, with 9 bases that match TRBD1. CDR3 nucleotide sequence: TGTGCCACCCGTGACAGGGGGGTAGACAATGAGCAGTTCTTC. It encodes CATRDRGVDNEQFF.